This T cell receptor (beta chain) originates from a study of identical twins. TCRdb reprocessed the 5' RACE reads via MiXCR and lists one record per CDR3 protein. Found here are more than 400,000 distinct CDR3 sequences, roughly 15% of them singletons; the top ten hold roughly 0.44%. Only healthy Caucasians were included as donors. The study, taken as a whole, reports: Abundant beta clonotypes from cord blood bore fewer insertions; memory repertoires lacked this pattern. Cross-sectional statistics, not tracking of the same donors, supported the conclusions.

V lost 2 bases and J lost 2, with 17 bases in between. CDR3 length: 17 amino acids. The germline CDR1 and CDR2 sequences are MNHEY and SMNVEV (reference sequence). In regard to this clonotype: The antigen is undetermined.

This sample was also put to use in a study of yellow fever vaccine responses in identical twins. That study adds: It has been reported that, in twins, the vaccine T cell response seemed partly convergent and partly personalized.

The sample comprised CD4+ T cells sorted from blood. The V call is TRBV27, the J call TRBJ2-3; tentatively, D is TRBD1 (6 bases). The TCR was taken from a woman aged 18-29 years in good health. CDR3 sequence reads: CASSLVSRAGDTDTQYF. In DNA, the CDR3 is TGTGCCAGCAGTTTAGTTTCCCGTGCAGGGGACACAGATACGCAGTATTTT.